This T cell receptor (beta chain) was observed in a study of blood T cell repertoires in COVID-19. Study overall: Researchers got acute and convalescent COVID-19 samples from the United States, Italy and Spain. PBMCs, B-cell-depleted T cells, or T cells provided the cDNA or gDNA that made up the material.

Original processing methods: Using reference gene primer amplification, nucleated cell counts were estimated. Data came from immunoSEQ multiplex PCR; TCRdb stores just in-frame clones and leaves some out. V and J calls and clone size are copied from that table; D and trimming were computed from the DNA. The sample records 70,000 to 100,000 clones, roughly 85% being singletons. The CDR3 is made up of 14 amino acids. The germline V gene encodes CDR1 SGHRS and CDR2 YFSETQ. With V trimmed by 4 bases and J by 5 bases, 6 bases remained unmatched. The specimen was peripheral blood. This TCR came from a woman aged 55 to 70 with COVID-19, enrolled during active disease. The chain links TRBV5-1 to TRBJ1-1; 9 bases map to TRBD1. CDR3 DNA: TGCGCCAGCAGCAGTACAGGGGGCGGGACTGAAGCTTTCTTT. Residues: CASSSTGGGTEAFF.